The 4 T cell receptor beta chains below all came from one sample that was sequenced in a study of Ad26.COV2.S vaccination and SARS-CoV-2 variants. Noted treatment: over 15 received Ad26.COV2.S at low or high dose, single or two shots; about 5 received placebo; per-sample allocation not given. All samples were drawn on day 63, counting from the first vaccine or placebo injection. Measured with immunoSEQ multiplex PCR; TCRdb has only the in-frame clones, and not every one. The data show around 350,000 clones, about 85% seen once. The sequencing here drew on peripheral blood, taken in a trial of Ad26.COV2.S vaccine versus placebo. Source of these receptors: a person between 18 and 59 years old who received the Ad26.COV2.S COVID-19 vaccine or a placebo.

This sequence joins TRBV4-3 and TRBJ2-3; D is possibly TRBD2 (6 bases). CDR3 length equals 13 residues. Trimming pared 4 bases from V and 9 bases from J, leaving 14 bases between. Germline V lookup: CDR1 LGHNA, CDR2 YSLEER. This CDR3 is CASSLIAGPTQYF. CDR3 coding DNA: TGCGCCAGCAGCCTCATCGCGGGACCAACGCAGTATTTT.

A single count supports this clone. The chain recombines TRBV2 with TRBJ1-1, with D perhaps matching TRBD1 (6 bases). This CDR3 has 14 residues. V dropped 3 bases and J dropped 5 bases, with 13 bases sitting between them. Germline loops: CDR1 SNHLY, CDR2 FYNNEI. This chain's CDR3 is CASSDFGRGTEAFF. DNA of the CDR3: TGTGCCAGCAGTGATTTTGGCAGGGGAACTGAAGCTTTCTTT.

This chain joins TRBV7-9 and TRBJ1-2, with TRBD1 matching 10 bases. The germline CDR1 and CDR2 sequences are SEHNR and FQNEAQ (reference sequence). The CDR3 runs 14 residues. V gave up 4 bases and J gave up 8 bases; unmatched junction bases: 7. Here the CDR3 reads CASSSSGTGEGYTF. Here the CDR3 DNA reads TGTGCCAGCAGCTCATCCGGGACAGGGGAGGGCTACACCTTC.

The chain combines TRBV20-1 with TRBJ2-5; D gene ambiguous. The CDR3 is 11 residues long. The V end lost 3 bases, the J end lost 5 bases, and 7 bases lay between the germline ends. Germline V CDR1 and CDR2: DFQATT, SNEGSKA (reference sequence). CDR3 in amino acids: CSARIGETQYF. The CDR3 DNA reads TGCAGTGCTAGGATCGGGGAGACCCAGTACTTC.